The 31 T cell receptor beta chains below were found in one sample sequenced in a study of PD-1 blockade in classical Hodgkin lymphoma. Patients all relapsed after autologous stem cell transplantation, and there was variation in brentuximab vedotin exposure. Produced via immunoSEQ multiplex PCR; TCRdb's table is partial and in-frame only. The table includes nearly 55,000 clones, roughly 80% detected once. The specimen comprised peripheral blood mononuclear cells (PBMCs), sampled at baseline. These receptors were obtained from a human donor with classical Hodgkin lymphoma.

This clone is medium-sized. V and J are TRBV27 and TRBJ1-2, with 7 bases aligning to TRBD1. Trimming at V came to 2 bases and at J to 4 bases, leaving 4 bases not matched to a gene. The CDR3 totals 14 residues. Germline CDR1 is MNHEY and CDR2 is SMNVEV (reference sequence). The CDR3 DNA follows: TGTGCCAGCAGTTTAGGGGGACAGACCTATGGCTACACCTTC. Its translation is CASSLGGQTYGYTF.

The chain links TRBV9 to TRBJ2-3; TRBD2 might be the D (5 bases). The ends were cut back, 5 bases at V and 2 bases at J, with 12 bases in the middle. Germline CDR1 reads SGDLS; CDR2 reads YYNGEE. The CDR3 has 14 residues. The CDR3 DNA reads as TGTGCCAGCAGTGAGAGGGCATACACAGATACGCAGTATTTT. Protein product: CASSERAYTDTQYF.

DNA of the CDR3: TGTGCCAGCAGCTTAGCGTCCTCCAGCCCGGCGCGTGGCTACACCTTC. As protein: CASSLASSSPARGYTF. The rearrangement links TRBV7-9 to TRBJ1-2; D ambiguous. The V end lost 0 bases, the J end lost 7 bases, and 18 bases lay between the germline ends. The CDR3 length is 16 residues. Looked up from germline, CDR1 is SEHNR and CDR2 is FQNEAQ (reference sequence). Using reference TRBV7-9 and TRBJ1-2 for the parts outside the CDR3, the full variable domain is DTGVSQNPRHKITKRGQNVTFRCDPISEHNRLYWYRQTLGQGPEFLTYFQNEAQLEKSRLLSDRFSAERPKGSFSTLEIQRTEQGDSAMYLCASSLASSSPARGYTFGSGTRLTVV.

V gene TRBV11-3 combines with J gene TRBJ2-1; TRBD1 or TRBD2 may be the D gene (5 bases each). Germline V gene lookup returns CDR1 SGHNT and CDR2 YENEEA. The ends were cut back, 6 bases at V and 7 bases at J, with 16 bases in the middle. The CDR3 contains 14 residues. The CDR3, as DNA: TGTGCCAGCAGTATGGGAGTCCACAGGAATGAGCAGTTCTTC. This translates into CASSMGVHRNEQFF.

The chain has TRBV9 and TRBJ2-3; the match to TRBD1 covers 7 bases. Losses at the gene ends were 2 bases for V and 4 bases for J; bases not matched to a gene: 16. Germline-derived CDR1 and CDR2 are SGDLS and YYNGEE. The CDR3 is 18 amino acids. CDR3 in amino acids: CASSVRLDRVGGADTQYF. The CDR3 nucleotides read TGTGCCAGCAGCGTCCGCCTCGACAGGGTAGGAGGCGCAGATACGCAGTATTTT.

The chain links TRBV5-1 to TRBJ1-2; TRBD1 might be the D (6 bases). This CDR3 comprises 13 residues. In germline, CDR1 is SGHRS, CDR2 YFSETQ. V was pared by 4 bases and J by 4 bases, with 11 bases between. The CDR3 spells CASSEGQIYGYTF. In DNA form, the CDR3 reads TGCGCCAGCAGCGAAGGACAGATCTATGGCTACACCTTC. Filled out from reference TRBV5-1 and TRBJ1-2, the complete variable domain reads KAGVTQTPRYLIKTRGQQVTLSCSPISGHRSVSWYQQTPGQGLQFLFEYFSETQRNKGNFPGRFSGRQFSNSRSEMNVSTLELGDSALYLCASSEGQIYGYTFGSGTRLTVV.

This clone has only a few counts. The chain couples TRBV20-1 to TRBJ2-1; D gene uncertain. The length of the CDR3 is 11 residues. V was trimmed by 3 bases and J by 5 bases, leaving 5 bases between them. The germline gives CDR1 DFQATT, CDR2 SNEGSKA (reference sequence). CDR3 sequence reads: CSARPDNEQFF. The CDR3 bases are TGCAGTGCTAGGCCCGACAATGAGCAGTTCTTC.

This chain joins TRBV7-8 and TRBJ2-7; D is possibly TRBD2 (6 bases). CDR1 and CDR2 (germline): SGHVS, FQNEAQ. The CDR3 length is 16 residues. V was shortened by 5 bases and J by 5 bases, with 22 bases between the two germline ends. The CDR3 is CASSLRGLGRVHEQYV. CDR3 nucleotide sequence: TGTGCCAGCAGCCTCCGGGGGTTGGGCAGGGTGCACGAGCAGTACGTC.

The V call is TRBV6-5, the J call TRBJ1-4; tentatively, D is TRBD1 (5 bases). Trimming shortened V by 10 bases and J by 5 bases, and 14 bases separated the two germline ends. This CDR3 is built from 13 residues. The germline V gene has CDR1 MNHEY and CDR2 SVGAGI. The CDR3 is CATGADSNEKLFF. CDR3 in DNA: TGTGCCACCGGGGCCGACTCCAATGAAAAACTGTTTTTT.

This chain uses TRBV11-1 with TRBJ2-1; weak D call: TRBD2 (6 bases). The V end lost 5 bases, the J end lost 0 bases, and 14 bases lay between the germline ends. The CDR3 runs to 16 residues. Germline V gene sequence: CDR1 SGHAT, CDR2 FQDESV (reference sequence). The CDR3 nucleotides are TGTGCCAGCAGCGACCGGGGGAGTGGCTCCTACAATGAGCAGTTCTTC. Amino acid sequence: CASSDRGSGSYNEQFF. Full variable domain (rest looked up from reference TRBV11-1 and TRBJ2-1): EAEVAQSPRYKITEKSQAVAFWCDPISGHATLYWYRQILGQGPELLVQFQDESVVDDSQLPKDRFSAERLKGVDSTLKIQPAELGDSAMYLCASSDRGSGSYNEQFFGPGTRLTVL.

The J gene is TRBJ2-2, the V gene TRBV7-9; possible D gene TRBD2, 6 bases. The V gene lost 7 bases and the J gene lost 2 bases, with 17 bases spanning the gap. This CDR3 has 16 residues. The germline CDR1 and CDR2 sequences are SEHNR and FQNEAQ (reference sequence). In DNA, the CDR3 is TGTGCCAGCAACCCTCTCATGGGGGGAAACACCGGGGAGCTGTTTTTT. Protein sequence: CASNPLMGGNTGELFF. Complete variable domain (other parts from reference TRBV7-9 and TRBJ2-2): DTGVSQNPRHKITKRGQNVTFRCDPISEHNRLYWYRQTLGQGPEFLTYFQNEAQLEKSRLLSDRFSAERPKGSFSTLEIQRTEQGDSAMYLCASNPLMGGNTGELFFGEGSRLTVL.

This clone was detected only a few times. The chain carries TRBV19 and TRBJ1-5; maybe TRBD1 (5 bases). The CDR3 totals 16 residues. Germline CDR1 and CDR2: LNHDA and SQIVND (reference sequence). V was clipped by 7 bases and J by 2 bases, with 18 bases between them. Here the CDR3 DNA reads TGTGCCAGTACCACGGGGGAGGGCAGCGGCAATCAGCCCCAGCATTTT. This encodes CASTTGEGSGNQPQHF.

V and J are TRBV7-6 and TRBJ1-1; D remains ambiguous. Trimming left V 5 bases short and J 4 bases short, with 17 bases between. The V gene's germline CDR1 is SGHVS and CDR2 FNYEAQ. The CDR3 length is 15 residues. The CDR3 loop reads CASSPWTRGGTEAFF. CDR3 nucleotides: TGTGCCAGCAGCCCCTGGACCCGGGGAGGCACTGAAGCTTTCTTT.

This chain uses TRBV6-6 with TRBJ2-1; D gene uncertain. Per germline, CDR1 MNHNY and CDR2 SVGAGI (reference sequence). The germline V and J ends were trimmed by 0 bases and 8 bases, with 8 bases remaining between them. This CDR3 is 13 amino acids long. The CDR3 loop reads CASSYSRSYEQFF. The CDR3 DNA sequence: TGTGCCAGCAGTTACTCGAGGAGTTATGAGCAGTTCTTC.

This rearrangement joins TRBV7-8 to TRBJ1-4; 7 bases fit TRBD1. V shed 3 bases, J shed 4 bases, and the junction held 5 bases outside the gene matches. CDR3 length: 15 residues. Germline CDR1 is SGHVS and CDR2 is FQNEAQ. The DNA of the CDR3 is TGTGCCAGCAGCTTTCGAGGGGGCTTTAATGAAAAACTGTTTTTT. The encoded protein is CASSFRGGFNEKLFF.

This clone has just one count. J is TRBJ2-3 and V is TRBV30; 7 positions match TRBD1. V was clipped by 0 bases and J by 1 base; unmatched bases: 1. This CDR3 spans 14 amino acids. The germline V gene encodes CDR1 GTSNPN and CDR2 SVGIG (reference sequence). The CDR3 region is CAWSVTGGTDTQYF. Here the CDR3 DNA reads TGTGCCTGGAGTGTAACAGGGGGCACAGATACGCAGTATTTT.

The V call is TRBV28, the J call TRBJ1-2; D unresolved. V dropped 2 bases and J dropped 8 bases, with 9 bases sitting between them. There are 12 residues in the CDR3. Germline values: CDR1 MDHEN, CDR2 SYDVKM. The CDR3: CASSLLDKGYTF. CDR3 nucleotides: TGTGCCAGCAGTTTACTAGATAAGGGCTACACCTTC.

The CDR3 sequence: CASTQGAGSNFQETQYF. The CDR3 DNA follows: TGTGCCAGCACCCAGGGGGCGGGGTCGAACTTCCAAGAGACCCAGTACTTC. This rearrangement joins TRBV11-3 to TRBJ2-5; 8 nucleotides line up with TRBD1. Per the germline V gene, CDR1 is SGHNT and CDR2 is YENEEA. V dropped 7 bases and J dropped 1; count of bases not matched to a gene: 14. This CDR3 has 17 residues.

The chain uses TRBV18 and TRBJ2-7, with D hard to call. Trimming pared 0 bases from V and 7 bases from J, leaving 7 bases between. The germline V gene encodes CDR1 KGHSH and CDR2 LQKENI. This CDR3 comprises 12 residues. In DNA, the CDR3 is TGTGCCAGCTCACCACCGGATGGGGAGCAGTACTTC. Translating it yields CASSPPDGEQYF.

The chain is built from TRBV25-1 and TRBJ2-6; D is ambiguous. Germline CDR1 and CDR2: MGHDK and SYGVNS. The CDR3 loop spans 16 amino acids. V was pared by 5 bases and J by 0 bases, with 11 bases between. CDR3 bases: TGTGCCAGCAGTTCGAAGCAGCTCTCTGGGGCCAACGTCCTGACTTTC. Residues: CASSSKQLSGANVLTF.

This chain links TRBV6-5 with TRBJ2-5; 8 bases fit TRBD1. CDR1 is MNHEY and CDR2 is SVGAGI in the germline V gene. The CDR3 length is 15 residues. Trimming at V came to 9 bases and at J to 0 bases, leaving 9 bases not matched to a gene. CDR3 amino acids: CASTPGQEYQETQYF. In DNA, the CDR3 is TGTGCCAGTACACCGGGACAGGAGTACCAAGAGACCCAGTACTTC.

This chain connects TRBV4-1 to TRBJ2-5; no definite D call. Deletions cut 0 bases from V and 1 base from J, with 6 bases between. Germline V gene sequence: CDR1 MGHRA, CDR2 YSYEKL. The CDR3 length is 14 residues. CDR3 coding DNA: TGCGCCAGCAGCCAAGAGATTGGCCAAGAGACCCAGTACTTC. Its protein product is CASSQEIGQETQYF.

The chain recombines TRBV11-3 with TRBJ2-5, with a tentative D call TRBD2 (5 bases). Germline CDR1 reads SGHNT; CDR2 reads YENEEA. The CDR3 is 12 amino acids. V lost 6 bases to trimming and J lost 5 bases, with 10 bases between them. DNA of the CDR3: TGTGCCAGCAGGGCGGGTGCGGAGACCCAGTACTTC. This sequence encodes CASRAGAETQYF.

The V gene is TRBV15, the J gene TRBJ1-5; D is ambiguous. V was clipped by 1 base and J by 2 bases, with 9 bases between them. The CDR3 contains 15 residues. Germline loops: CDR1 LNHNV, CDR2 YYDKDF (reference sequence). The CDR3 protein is CATSRGSGGNQPQHF. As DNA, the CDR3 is TGTGCCACCAGCAGAGGGTCAGGAGGCAATCAGCCCCAGCATTTT. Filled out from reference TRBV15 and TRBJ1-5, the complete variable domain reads DAMVIQNPRYQVTQFGKPVTLSCSQTLNHNVMYWYQQKSSQAPKLLFHYYDKDFNNEADTPDNFQSRRPNTSFCFLDIRSPGLGDTAMYLCATSRGSGGNQPQHFGDGTRLSIL.

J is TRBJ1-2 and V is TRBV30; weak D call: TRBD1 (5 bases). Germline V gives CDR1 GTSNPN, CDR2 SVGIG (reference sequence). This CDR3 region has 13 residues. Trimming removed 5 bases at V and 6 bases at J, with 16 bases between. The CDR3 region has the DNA TGTGCCTGGCGCGCAGGGACTTACGATGGCTACACCTTC. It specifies CAWRAGTYDGYTF.

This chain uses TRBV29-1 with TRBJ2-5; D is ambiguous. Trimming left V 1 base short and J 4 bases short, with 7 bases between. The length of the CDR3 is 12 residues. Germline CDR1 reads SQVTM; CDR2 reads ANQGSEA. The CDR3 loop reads CSVEGKGETQYF. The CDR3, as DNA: TGCAGCGTTGAAGGAAAGGGAGAGACCCAGTACTTC. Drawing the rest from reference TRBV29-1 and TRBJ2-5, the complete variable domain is SAVISQKPSRDICQRGTSLTIQCQVDSQVTMMFWYRQQPGQSLTLIATANQGSEATYESGFVIDKFPISRPNLTFSTLTVSNMSPEDSSIYLCSVEGKGETQYFGPGTRLLVL.

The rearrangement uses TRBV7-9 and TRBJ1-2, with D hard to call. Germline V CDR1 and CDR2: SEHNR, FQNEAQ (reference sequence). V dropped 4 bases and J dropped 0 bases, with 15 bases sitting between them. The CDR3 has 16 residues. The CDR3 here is CASSYTDHTANYGYTF. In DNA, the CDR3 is TGTGCCAGCAGCTACACCGACCATACAGCTAACTATGGCTACACCTTC.

The CDR3 bases are TGTGCCAGCAGCCGTAAAAGGGACCCGACTACCTACGAGCAGTACTTC. It specifies CASSRKRDPTTYEQYF. This chain links TRBV11-1 with TRBJ2-7; either TRBD1 or TRBD2 may supply D (5 bases each). V lost 5 bases, J lost 2 bases, and 19 bases lay in between. This CDR3 spans 16 amino acids. The germline CDR1 and CDR2 sequences are SGHAT and FQDESV (reference sequence).

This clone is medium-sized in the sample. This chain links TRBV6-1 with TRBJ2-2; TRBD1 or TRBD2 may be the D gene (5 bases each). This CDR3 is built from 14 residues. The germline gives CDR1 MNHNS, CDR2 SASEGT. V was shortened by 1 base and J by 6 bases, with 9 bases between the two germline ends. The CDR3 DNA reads TGTGCCAGCAGTGAAGTTGGGGACGCCGGGGAGCTGTTTTTT. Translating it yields CASSEVGDAGELFF.

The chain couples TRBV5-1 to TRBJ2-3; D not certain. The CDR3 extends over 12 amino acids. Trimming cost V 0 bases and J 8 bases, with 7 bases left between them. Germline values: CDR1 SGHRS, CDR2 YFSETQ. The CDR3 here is CASSLAGITQYF. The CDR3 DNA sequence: TGCGCCAGCAGCTTGGCGGGCATTACGCAGTATTTT.

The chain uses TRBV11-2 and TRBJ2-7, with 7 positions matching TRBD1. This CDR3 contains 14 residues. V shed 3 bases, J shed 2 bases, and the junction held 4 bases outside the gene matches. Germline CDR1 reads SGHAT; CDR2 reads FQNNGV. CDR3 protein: CASSFRTGPYEQYV. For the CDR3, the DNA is TGTGCCAGCAGCTTTAGGACAGGCCCCTACGAGCAGTACGTC.